This T cell receptor beta chain was captured by sequencing in a study of blood T cell repertoires in COVID-19. Whole-study context: Acute and convalescent COVID-19 specimens originated in the United States, Italy and Spain. The analysed material was cDNA or gDNA that came from T cells, B-cell-depleted T cells, or PBMCs.

In the authors' methods: Estimation of nucleated cell counts relied on the amplification of reference gene primers. Here immunoSEQ multiplex PCR was the method, and the copy in TCRdb shows in-frame clones only, minus some. V, J and clone size are taken as reported in that table, and D and trimming were inferred from the DNA itself. The sample yields roughly 5,500 clones, 91% seen once. The CDR3 is 16 residues long. In germline, CDR1 is LGHNA, CDR2 YNFKEQ. V shed 4 bases and J 0 bases; nucleotides not matched to a gene: 6. The specimen was peripheral blood. The TCR originated in a human donor in a cohort sampled during active COVID-19. The chain carries TRBV4-2 and TRBJ1-1, with 9 bases fitting TRBD1. The chain's CDR3 is CASSPWTGVVNTEAFF. DNA of the CDR3: TGTGCCAGCAGCCCCTGGACAGGGGTAGTGAACACTGAAGCTTTCTTT.